The 23 T cell receptor beta chains below all came from one sample that was sequenced in a study of CD8 T cells in ankylosing spondylitis. TCRdb redid the calling of the 5' RACE reads with MiXCR, one entry per CDR3 protein. This table holds about 210,000 distinct CDR3 sequences, 5.5% to 7.5% found once. These receptors' targets are unknown. General observations from the study: Seemingly distinctive of ankylosing spondylitis blood was a TCR beta motif formed by eight highly homologous variants.

Sequencing was done on a sample of blood, either unsorted or a sorted T cell fraction (not recorded which). These receptors came from a male donor with ankylosing spondylitis.

This clonotype was seen more than once but under ten times. V gene TRBV14 combines with J gene TRBJ2-1, with TRBD1 as a possible D gene (5 bases). Looked up from germline, CDR1 is SGHDN and CDR2 is FVKESK. Trimming removed 5 bases from V and 1 base from J, with 9 bases in between. The CDR3 sequence is 14 residues long. CDR3 region: CASSTRQSYNEQFF. CDR3 DNA sequence: TGTGCCAGCAGCACTCGACAGTCCTACAATGAGCAGTTCTTC.

This clonotype appeared many times. This chain links TRBV10-3 with TRBJ1-2; D not resolved. Germline V gene sequence: CDR1 ENHRY, CDR2 SYGVKD. V shed 7 bases and J shed 2 bases, with 5 bases lying between them. This CDR3 has 11 residues. The CDR3 here is CAIIPNYGYTF. The CDR3 DNA sequence: TGTGCCATCATCCCCAACTATGGCTACACCTTC.

This clonotype turned up a few times. CDR3 protein: CASSQDRWQGASYEQYF. CDR3 sequence (DNA): TGCGCCAGCAGCCAAGATCGGTGGCAGGGGGCGAGCTACGAGCAGTACTTC. The chain has TRBV4-3 and TRBJ2-7, with 8 bases that match TRBD1. In germline, CDR1 is LGHNA, CDR2 YSLEER. The V segment lost 0 bases and the J segment 3 bases; nucleotides outside the gene matches: 10. The CDR3 has 17 amino acids.

J is TRBJ1-1 and V is TRBV6-2 or TRBV6-3, with TRBD1 matching 9 bases. The CDR3 spans 17 residues. Per germline, CDR1 MNHEY and CDR2 SVGEGT. The V gene end was trimmed by 5 bases and the J gene end by 0 bases; junction bases not matched to a gene: 10. In DNA form, the CDR3 reads TGTGCCAGCAGTCCCAGGGGACAGGGTGCAATGAACACTGAAGCTTTCTTT. This sequence encodes CASSPRGQGAMNTEAFF.

This clonotype was seen at least ten times. The V and J genes are TRBV7-8 and TRBJ2-5; D uncertain. Germline CDR1 SGHVS, CDR2 FQNEAQ. The CDR3 totals 15 residues. V shed 8 bases and J shed 1 base, with 17 bases lying between them. The CDR3 DNA reads TGTGCCAGCCTTACATCGCCCGCTTCCCAAGAGACCCAGTACTTC. Translated, it gives CASLTSPASQETQYF.

This clonotype was seen many times. This chain links TRBV10-3 with TRBJ1-1; possible D gene TRBD1, 5 bases. CDR1 is ENHRY, CDR2 SYGVKD, per germline. The CDR3 consists of 17 residues. V was pared by 1 base and J by 2 bases, with 17 bases between. DNA of the CDR3: TGTGCCATCAGTGAGTTCCCTAGGGCGGGACTAAACACTGAAGCTTTCTTT. This translates into CAISEFPRAGLNTEAFF.

This clonotype was counted many times. The chain combines TRBV3-1 with TRBJ1-2; no definite D call. The V end lost 3 bases, the J end lost 8 bases, and 13 bases lay between the germline ends. The CDR3 is 13 residues long. Looked up from germline, CDR1 is LGHDT and CDR2 is YNNKEL (reference sequence). The CDR3 region has the DNA TGTGCCAGCAGCCAGGAGGAGAGCGCAGGCTACACCTTC. Its translation: CASSQEESAGYTF.

J is TRBJ2-5 and V is TRBV14, with 7 bases fitting TRBD2. Germline CDR1 reads SGHDN; CDR2 reads FVKESK. CDR3 size: 14 residues. V gave up 4 bases and J gave up 2 bases; unmatched junction bases: 4. The CDR3 here is CASSRVGGQETQYF. DNA for the CDR3: TGTGCCAGCAGCCGGGTCGGGGGGCAAGAGACCCAGTACTTC.

The chain recombines TRBV10-3 with TRBJ2-4, with TRBD1 as a possible D gene (6 bases). The CDR3 consists of 22 residues. V was clipped by 3 bases and J by 0 bases, with 30 bases between them. Germline V lookup: CDR1 ENHRY, CDR2 SYGVKD. DNA for the CDR3: TGTGCCATCAGTGACCCGGGGCCTCATGAAGGAACAGGGACCTTAGCCAAAAACATTCAGTACTTC. This encodes CAISDPGPHEGTGTLAKNIQYF.

Many counts were recorded for this clonotype. This chain links TRBV7-2 with TRBJ1-5; the D is unclear. V lost 3 bases, J lost 3 bases, and 3 bases lay in between. The CDR3 is made up of 12 amino acids. Germline V lookup: CDR1 SGHTA, CDR2 FQGNSA. The CDR3 sequence: CASSFDNQPQHF. CDR3 sequence (DNA): TGTGCCAGCAGCTTCGACAATCAGCCCCAGCATTTT.

This clonotype was recorded many times. This chain connects TRBV28 to TRBJ2-5, with TRBD2 matching over 8 bases. The V gene end was trimmed by 7 bases and the J gene end by 0 bases; junction bases not matched to a gene: 10. The CDR3 runs to 16 residues. In germline, CDR1 is MDHEN, CDR2 SYDVKM. CDR3 coding DNA: TGTGCCAGCATCGGACTAGCCACACTGTACCAAGAGACCCAGTACTTC. It yields the protein CASIGLATLYQETQYF.

A word on this clonotype: Being one base from a much bigger clone, this may be a read error. This chain links TRBV27 with TRBJ1-2; no clear D gene. The CDR3 has 15 amino acids. The V gene lost 5 bases and the J gene lost 1 base, with 14 bases spanning the gap. Per the germline V gene, CDR1 is MNHEY and CDR2 is SMNVEV (reference sequence). The CDR3 nucleotides are TGTGCCAGCAGTCCGGTGGGCGGTTTTAACTATGGCTACACCTTC. Protein sequence: CASSPVGGFNYGYTF.

The sample holds many counts of this clonotype. The CDR3 bases are TGTGCCAGCAGCCAAGAAAGGGTCAGAACTTATCAGTACGGGGAGCTGTTTTTT. This sequence encodes CASSQERVRTYQYGELFF. V is TRBV3-1 and J is TRBJ2-2; D is unresolved. The germline V gene has CDR1 LGHDT and CDR2 YNNKEL (reference sequence). CDR3 length equals 18 residues. The germline V and J ends were trimmed by 0 bases and 7 bases, with 21 bases remaining between them.

This clonotype came up many times. The gene calls are TRBV12-3 or TRBV12-4 and TRBJ1-3, with TRBD1 matching over 8 bases. With V trimmed by 5 bases and J by 5 bases, 2 bases remained unmatched. This CDR3 has 13 residues. In nucleotides, the CDR3 is TGTGCCAGCAGTCCAGGGGGCCGAAACACCATATATTTT. It translates to CASSPGGRNTIYF.

This clonotype was counted many times. This chain connects TRBV28 to TRBJ1-6; 9 nucleotides line up with TRBD1. The CDR3 is 14 amino acids. V lost 6 bases to trimming and J lost 10 bases; unmatched junction nucleotides: 7. The germline V gene has CDR1 MDHEN and CDR2 SYDVKM. CDR3 loop: CASSMTGGGSPLHF. CDR3 nucleotides: TGTGCCAGCAGCATGACAGGGGGTGGCTCACCCCTCCACTTT.

This clonotype was detected ten times or more. V usage is TRBV7-8 and J usage is TRBJ2-1; weak D call: TRBD1 (6 bases). Trimming removed 3 bases at V and 8 bases at J, with 17 bases between. The CDR3 totals 15 residues. Germline lookup yields CDR1 SGHVS and CDR2 FQNEAQ. CDR3 sequence: CASSFGRGTVDEQFF. In DNA form, the CDR3 reads TGTGCCAGCAGCTTTGGCAGGGGCACCGTGGATGAGCAGTTCTTC. Combining the CDR3 with reference TRBV7-8 and TRBJ2-1 gives the whole variable domain GAGVSQSPRYKVAKRGQDVALRCDPISGHVSLFWYQQALGQGPEFLTYFQNEAQLDKSGLPSDRFFAERPEGSVSTLKIQRTQQEDSAVYLCASSFGRGTVDEQFFGPGTRLTVL.

The table lists this clonotype with many counts. The rearrangement links TRBV27 to TRBJ1-5; D possibly corresponds to TRBD1 (6 bases). Trimming took off 6 bases at V and 6 bases at J, with 15 bases between the two ends. Germline V gene sequence: CDR1 MNHEY, CDR2 SMNVEV (reference sequence). The CDR3 sequence is 14 residues long. CDR3 DNA: TGTGCCAGCAGGCCCGGGACATTAGCTCAGCCCCAGCATTTT. As protein: CASRPGTLAQPQHF.

This clonotype came up many times. The V call is TRBV11-1, the J call TRBJ2-7; tentatively, D is TRBD1 (5 bases). The CDR3 extends over 12 amino acids. CDR1 is SGHAT and CDR2 is FQDESV in the germline V gene (reference sequence). V was pared by 6 bases and J by 2 bases, with 8 bases between. The CDR3 sequence is CASSAGTYEQYF. The CDR3 bases are TGTGCCAGCAGTGCAGGGACCTACGAGCAGTACTTC.

This clonotype occurred a few times. Germline and junction disagree at one end, which may indicate a read error. This rearrangement joins TRBV7-8 to TRBJ2-7; 11 bases are shared with TRBD2. The CDR3 consists of 15 residues. Germline values: CDR1 SGHVS, CDR2 FQNEAQ. DNA for the CDR3: TGTGCCAGCAGCCCCTTAGCGGGAGGGCCCTACGTGCAGTACTTC. Protein sequence: CASSPLAGGPYVQYF. The whole variable domain, filled in from reference TRBV7-8 and TRBJ2-7, reads GAGVSQSPRYKVAKRGQDVALRCDPISGHVSLFWYQQALGQGPEFLTYFQNEAQLDKSGLPSDRFFAERPEGSVSTLKIQRTQQEDSAVYLCASSPLAGGPYVQYFGPGTRLTVT.

This clonotype was observed at least ten times. The CDR3 protein is CAISESGGADGYTF. CDR3 nucleotide sequence: TGTGCCATCAGTGAGTCGGGAGGGGCTGATGGCTACACCTTC. This chain links TRBV10-3 with TRBJ1-2; D is possibly TRBD1 (5 bases). The CDR3 has 14 amino acids. Germline-derived CDR1 and CDR2 are ENHRY and SYGVKD. V was pared by 0 bases and J by 6 bases, with 11 bases between.

The CDR3, as DNA: TGTGCCAGCAGTCTACGACCTGATCCCTATGGCTACACCTTC. Protein sequence: CASSLRPDPYGYTF. The J gene is TRBJ1-2, the V gene TRBV14; D is unresolved. This CDR3 region has 14 residues. The germline V gene encodes CDR1 SGHDN and CDR2 FVKESK. Trimming cost V 6 bases and J 4 bases, with 15 bases left between them.

This clonotype was seen repeatedly, ten times or more. This sequence joins TRBV9 and TRBJ1-2; D perhaps matches TRBD1 (5 bases). This CDR3 contains 12 residues. The germline CDR1 and CDR2 sequences are SGDLS and YYNGEE. Trimming left V 0 bases short and J 10 bases short, with 10 bases between. The CDR3, as DNA: TGTGCCAGCAGCGTAGGGGGACGGTCCTACACCTTC. Translating it yields CASSVGGRSYTF.

This clonotype showed up just a few times. V is TRBV4-3 and J is TRBJ2-3, with 11 bases lining up with TRBD1. Germline V gene data show CDR1 as LGHNA and CDR2 as YSLEER. V shed 3 bases and J 6 bases; nucleotides not matched to a gene: 5. The CDR3 consists of 15 residues. Here the CDR3 DNA reads TGCGCCAGCAGCCAGGACAGGGGGCTTTGGGATACGCAGTATTTT. Amino acid sequence: CASSQDRGLWDTQYF.